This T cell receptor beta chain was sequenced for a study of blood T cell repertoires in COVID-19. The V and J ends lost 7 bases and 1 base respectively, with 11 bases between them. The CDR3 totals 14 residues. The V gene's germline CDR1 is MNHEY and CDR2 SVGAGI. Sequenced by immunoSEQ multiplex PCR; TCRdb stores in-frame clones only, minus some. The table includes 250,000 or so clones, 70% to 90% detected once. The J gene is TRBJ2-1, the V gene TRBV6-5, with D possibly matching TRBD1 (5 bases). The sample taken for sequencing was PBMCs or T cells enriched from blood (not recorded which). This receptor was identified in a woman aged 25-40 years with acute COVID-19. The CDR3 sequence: CASNRGRSYNEQFF. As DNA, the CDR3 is TGTGCCAGCAATAGGGGAAGGTCCTACAATGAGCAGTTCTTC.